Listed here are 8 T cell receptor beta chains from one sample, sequenced in a study of shared clonotypes between healthy human individuals. Data came from immunoSEQ multiplex PCR; TCRdb stores just in-frame clones and leaves some out. The sample consists of about 480,000 clones, 79% of them appearing once. Input material: PBMCs. The receptor source for this set is a woman between 35 and 50 years old in good health. Some clones in this sample may be carry-over from other donors' samples.

The V call is TRBV19, the J call TRBJ2-7; 7 bases match TRBD1. The CDR3 spans 15 residues. Losses at the gene ends were 1 base for V and 7 bases for J; bases not matched to a gene: 10. Germline V gene sequence: CDR1 LNHDA, CDR2 SQIVND (reference sequence). Here the CDR3 DNA reads TGTGCCAGTAGTATAGCCCCGGGGACAGCTGGGGAGCAGTACTTC. It encodes CASSIAPGTAGEQYF. Complete variable domain (other parts from reference TRBV19 and TRBJ2-7): DGGITQSPKYLFRKEGQNVTLSCEQNLNHDAMYWYRQDPGQGLRLIYYSQIVNDFQKGDIAEGYSVSREKKESFPLTVTSAQKNPTAFYLCASSIAPGTAGEQYFGPGTRLTVT.

A single count supports this clone. This rearrangement joins TRBV6-5 to TRBJ2-5; 9 positions agree with TRBD1. Germline loops: CDR1 MNHEY, CDR2 SVGAGI. V was clipped by 6 bases and J by 5 bases; unmatched bases: 7. This CDR3 comprises 14 residues. The CDR3 protein is CASRPGTGIETQYF. For the CDR3, the DNA is TGTGCCAGCAGGCCCGGGACAGGGATTGAGACCCAGTACTTC.

This clone was found once. In DNA form, the CDR3 reads TGTGCCAGCATTGCGGGAATAGGCTGGACCTACGAGCAGTACTTC. Translation: CASIAGIGWTYEQYF. The J gene is TRBJ2-7, the V gene TRBV6-1; TRBD2 might be the D (6 bases). Germline CDR1 MNHNS, CDR2 SASEGT. This CDR3 has 15 residues. Trimming shortened V by 7 bases and J by 2 bases, and 18 bases separated the two germline ends.

This clone was detected a few times. The chain links TRBV4-2 to TRBJ2-4; 13 nucleotides line up with TRBD2. This CDR3 region has 14 residues. The ends lost 5 bases at V and 7 bases at J; junction bases unmatched: 2. Germline V CDR1 and CDR2: LGHNA, YNFKEQ. The CDR3, as DNA: TGTGCCAGCAGCGGGACTAGCGGGACCAACATTCAGTACTTC. Its translation: CASSGTSGTNIQYF.

CDR3 nucleotides: TGCAGCGTGGGGGCGTTCTCTGGGGCCAACGTCCTGACTTTC. Encoded protein: CSVGAFSGANVLTF. V is TRBV29-1 and J is TRBJ2-6, with D perhaps matching TRBD1 (6 bases). Trimming cost V 6 bases and J 0 bases, with 9 bases left between them. CDR1 and CDR2 from the germline V gene are SQVTM and ANQGSEA. This CDR3 is 14 amino acids long.

This clone was observed a handful of times. The chain couples TRBV30 to TRBJ2-1, with unresolved D. The CDR3 runs to 15 residues. The V gene's germline CDR1 is GTSNPN and CDR2 SVGIG (reference sequence). The V and J ends lost 5 bases and 5 bases respectively, with 19 bases between them. CDR3 sequence (DNA): TGTGCCTGGGATATTAGGCAGCGTGCAAACAATGAGCAGTTCTTC. It encodes CAWDIRQRANNEQFF.

The genes are TRBV19 and TRBJ1-1; weak D call: TRBD1 (5 bases). Germline V lookup: CDR1 LNHDA, CDR2 SQIVND (reference sequence). V was shortened by 4 bases and J by 6 bases, with 9 bases between the two germline ends. CDR3 size: 12 residues. CDR3 sequence reads: CASSREGPEAFF. CDR3 sequence (DNA): TGTGCCAGTAGTAGGGAGGGGCCTGAAGCTTTCTTT.

The chain recombines TRBV28 with TRBJ2-3; D gene uncertain. V gave up 6 bases and J gave up 4 bases, with 14 bases separating them. This CDR3 contains 14 residues. CDR1 MDHEN and CDR2 SYDVKM come from the germline V gene. The CDR3 sequence: CASRAVEDSDTQYF. For the CDR3, the DNA is TGTGCCAGCAGGGCAGTCGAGGATTCAGATACGCAGTATTTT.